Given below is one TCR beta chain in context. What antigen it recognizes has not been identified. No much larger clonotype is one base removed from it; base qualities were not supplied. This sample is drawn from a study of blood T cell repertoires in COVID-19 (TCRdb year 2020). Notes on the research overall: Samples covering the acute and convalescent phases of COVID-19 were provided by collaborators in the United States, Italy and Spain. The material from the prospective study consisted of cDNA or gDNA derived from T cells, B-cell-depleted T cells, or PBMCs. The dataset comprised deeply sampled blood TCRbeta repertoires from subjects exposed to, actively infected with, or recovered from COVID-19. A freely available public database, intended as a resource for researchers studying the immune response to SARS-CoV-2, is where the repertoires were released. Samples came from the ongoing ImmuneRACE study (first 160 participants) plus 1,254 subjects from 6 global collaborators. The sample metadata nearly always contained a de-identified subject ID, COVID-19 status, age in years and sex. Where available, HLA class I and class II types were obtained from metadata supplied by the sample provider rather than from assay-based typing.

In Seattle, one collaborating source enrolled patients while the infection was active and tracked those patients longitudinally over the course of disease. Collaborating institutions collected whole blood in K2EDTA tubes following their own protocols. For TCRbeta analysis, collaborators shipped samples as frozen whole blood, isolated PBMCs, or DNA extracted from either of those sample types. Here is what the overall study found, with its caveats: How much clinical and demographic metadata was included differed by source and by participant, and the metadata was provided uncurated.

The immunoSEQ Assay, a bias-controlled multiplex PCR, was used to amplify TCRbeta CDR3 regions from genomic DNA. For the original study's pipeline: The number of nucleated cells in each sample was estimated from the amplification of reference gene primers within the assay. To quantify the absolute abundance of each unique TCRbeta CDR3 rearrangement, sequence reads were collapsed and filtered. For each sample, productive Simpson clonality was calculated as the square root of Simpson's diversity index over productive rearrangements. What TCRdb holds here is the immuneACCESS table cut down to in-frame rearrangements. Part of the clones is not present; checked against another copy, under half of the missing clones reflect an unresolved V gene, and the others are unexplained. V and J calls and clone size are as listed in that table; D and trimming were resolved from the DNA. The table for this sample lists about 210,000 clones; roughly 85% of them were counted only once. Of the sample, 4.5% to 6% is held by the ten largest clones.

Reading from cysteine to phenylalanine, the CDR3 counts 16 amino acids. Kept here is only the CDR3 DNA, which spans 48 bases and is read in frame from base 1. Cut back by 0 bases and 0 bases, the V and J ends lie 12 bases apart. The germline V gene (reference sequence) provides CDR1 SGHNT and CDR2 YYREEE. This receptor chain uses TRBV5-4 and TRBJ1-1; TRBD1 could be the D gene, as 5 bases match. This TCR was sampled from a man aged 50-59 years with COVID-19, enrolled during active disease. Specimen: peripheral blood. The base sequence is TGTGCCAGCAGCTTGGGCGGAGGGGCTATGAACACTGAAGCTTTCTTT. Its translation reads: CASSLGGGAMNTEAFF.